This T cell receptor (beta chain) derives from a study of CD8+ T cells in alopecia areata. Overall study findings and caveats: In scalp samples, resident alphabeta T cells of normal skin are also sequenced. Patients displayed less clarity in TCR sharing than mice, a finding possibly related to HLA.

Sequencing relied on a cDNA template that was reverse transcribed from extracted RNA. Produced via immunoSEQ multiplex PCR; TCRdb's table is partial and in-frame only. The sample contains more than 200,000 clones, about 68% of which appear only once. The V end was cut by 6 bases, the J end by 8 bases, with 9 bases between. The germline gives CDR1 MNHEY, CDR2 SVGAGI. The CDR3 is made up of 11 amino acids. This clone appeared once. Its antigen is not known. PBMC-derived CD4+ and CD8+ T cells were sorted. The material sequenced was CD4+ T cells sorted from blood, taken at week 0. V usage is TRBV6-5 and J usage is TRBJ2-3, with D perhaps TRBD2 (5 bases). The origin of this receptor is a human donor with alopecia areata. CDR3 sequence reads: CASRGGRTQYF. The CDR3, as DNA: TGTGCCAGCAGGGGCGGGCGTACGCAGTATTTT.